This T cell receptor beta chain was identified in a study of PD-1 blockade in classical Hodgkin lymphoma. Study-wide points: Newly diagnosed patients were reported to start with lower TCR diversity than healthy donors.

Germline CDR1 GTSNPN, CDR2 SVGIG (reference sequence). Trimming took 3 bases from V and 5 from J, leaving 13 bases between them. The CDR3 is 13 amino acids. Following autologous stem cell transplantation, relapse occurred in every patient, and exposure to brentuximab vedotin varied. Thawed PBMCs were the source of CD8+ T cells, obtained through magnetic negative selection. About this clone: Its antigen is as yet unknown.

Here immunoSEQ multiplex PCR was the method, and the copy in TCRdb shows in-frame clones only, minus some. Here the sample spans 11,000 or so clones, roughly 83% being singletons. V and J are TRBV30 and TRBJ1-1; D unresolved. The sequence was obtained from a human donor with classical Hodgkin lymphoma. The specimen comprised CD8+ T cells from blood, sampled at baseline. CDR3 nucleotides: TGTGCCTGGAGCCAAGACCTGGGGACTGAAGCTTTCTTT. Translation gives CAWSQDLGTEAFF. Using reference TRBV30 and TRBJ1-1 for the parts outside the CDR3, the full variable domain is SQTIHQWPATLVQPVGSPLSLECTVEGTSNPNLYWYRQAAGRGLQLLFYSVGIGQISSEVPQNLSASRPQDRQFILSSKKLLLSDSGFYLCAWSQDLGTEAFFGQGTRLTVV.